The next 4 T cell receptor beta chains were all read from a single sample in a study of OX40 agonist ivuxolimab in advanced cancers. The protocol used for the library was the immunoSEQ multiplex PCR assay. The table comes from immuneACCESS by way of TCRdb, which keeps in-frame sequences with V and J called. Part of the clones is missing from these tables; in studies checked, under half for an unresolved V gene and the rest for unknown reasons. The sample data list just over 35,000 clones, and about 80% of these were observed just once. 15% to 20% of the sample belongs to the ten largest clones. Sequenced here: CD4+ or CD8+ T cells sorted from blood, sampled in a trial of the OX40 agonist ivuxolimab. The receptors here all came from an adult with an advanced solid tumor such as melanoma, head and neck, liver or kidney cancer.

This clone was counted a few times. Distinct nucleotide sequences in the sample also encode this CDR3. This chain connects TRBV2 to TRBJ2-4, with unresolved D. V lost 5 bases, J lost 3 bases, and 5 bases lay in between. Germline values: CDR1 SNHLY, CDR2 FYNNEI. This CDR3 is 12 amino acids long. In DNA form, the CDR3 reads TGTGCCAGCAGTTCGGACAAAAACATTCAGTACTTC. Amino acids: CASSSDKNIQYF.

V is TRBV7-2 and J is TRBJ2-5, with a tentative D call TRBD2 (6 bases). The CDR3 is 15 residues long. Trimming pared 0 bases from V and 0 bases from J, leaving 8 bases between. Germline CDR1 reads SGHTA; CDR2 reads FQGNSA. CDR3 DNA sequence: TGTGCCAGCAGCTTAGCCCCGGGGGACCAAGAGACCCAGTACTTC. Translation gives CASSLAPGDQETQYF.

The gene calls are TRBV7-9 and TRBJ2-7, with 10 bases identical to TRBD1. The V gene end was trimmed by 6 bases and the J gene end by 4 bases; junction bases not matched to a gene: 3. The CDR3 sequence is 13 residues long. Germline lookup yields CDR1 SEHNR and CDR2 FQNEAQ (reference sequence). The CDR3 reads CASRRGQGYEQYF. CDR3 nucleotides: TGTGCCAGCAGGAGGGGACAGGGGTACGAGCAGTACTTC.

V and J are TRBV5-1 and TRBJ2-5; TRBD1 might be the D (5 bases). The CDR3 is 15 amino acids. CDR1 SGHRS and CDR2 YFSETQ come from the germline V gene. With 4 bases removed from V and 1 base from J, the gap between germline ends came to 14 bases. The CDR3 DNA is TGCGCCAGCAGCCCCTGGGGCGATCCCCAAGAGACCCAGTACTTC. Its protein product is CASSPWGDPQETQYF. The full variable domain, with the rest looked up from reference TRBV5-1 and TRBJ2-5, is KAGVTQTPRYLIKTRGQQVTLSCSPISGHRSVSWYQQTPGQGLQFLFEYFSETQRNKGNFPGRFSGRQFSNSRSEMNVSTLELGDSALYLCASSPWGDPQETQYFGPGTRLLVL.